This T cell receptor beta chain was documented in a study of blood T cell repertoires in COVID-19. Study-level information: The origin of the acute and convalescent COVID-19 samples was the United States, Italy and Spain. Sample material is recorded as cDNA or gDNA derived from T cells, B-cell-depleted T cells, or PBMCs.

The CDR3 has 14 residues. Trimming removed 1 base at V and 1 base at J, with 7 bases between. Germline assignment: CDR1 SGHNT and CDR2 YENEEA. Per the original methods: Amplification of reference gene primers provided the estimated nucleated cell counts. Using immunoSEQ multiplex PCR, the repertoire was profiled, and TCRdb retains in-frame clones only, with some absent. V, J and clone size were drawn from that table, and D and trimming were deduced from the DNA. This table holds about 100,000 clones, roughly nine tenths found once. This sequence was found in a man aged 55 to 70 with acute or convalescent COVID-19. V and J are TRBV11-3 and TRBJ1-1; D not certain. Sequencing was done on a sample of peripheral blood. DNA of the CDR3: TGTGCCAGCAGCTTAGGTACGGGGAACACTGAAGCTTTCTTT. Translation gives CASSLGTGNTEAFF.